This T cell receptor beta chain was observed in a study of CD4 and CD8 cells across lung adenocarcinoma regions. TCRdb fed the PCR reads into MiXCR, producing one record per CDR3 protein. The sample consists of around 19,000 distinct CDR3 sequences, about 53% of them appearing once. This CDR3 is 17 amino acids long. The germline V gene has CDR1 LGHNA and CDR2 YNFKEQ. Trimming removed 0 bases from V and 3 bases from J, with 17 bases in between. The patients had localized lung adenocarcinoma, a non-small cell subtype. J is TRBJ1-2 and V is TRBV4-2; possibly TRBD1 for D (5 bases). The TCR comes from a female donor with lung adenocarcinoma. The CD4 and CD8 labels of this study may be unreliable. Specimen: CD8+ T cells from the center of a lung tumor. CDR3 sequence reads: CASSQDSAQGGYYGYTF. The CDR3 nucleotides are TGTGCCAGCAGCCAAGATTCGGCGCAGGGCGGGTACTATGGCTACACCTTC.